One and the same sample provided the 12 T cell receptor beta chains below, sequenced in a study of beta chain features in type 1 diabetes. cDNA synthesis used the whole RNA isolate, giving expressed TCRB sequences. Using immunoSEQ multiplex PCR, the repertoire was profiled, and TCRdb retains in-frame clones only, with some absent. This table holds more than 120,000 clones, less than 15% found once. Overall study findings and caveats: Among all four CD4+ subsets, Type 1 diabetes patients had TCRB CDR3s that were moderately but significantly shorter.

Antigen specificity for these receptors is unknown. Material: central memory CD4+ T cells from blood. These receptors were taken from a man between 18 and 35 years old with type 1 diabetes.

This clone appeared a single time. The V gene is TRBV5-1, the J gene TRBJ2-2; D is perhaps TRBD1 (6 bases). The CDR3 has 13 amino acids. Germline CDR1 is SGHRS and CDR2 is YFSETQ. Trimming shortened V by 7 bases and J by 2 bases, and 9 bases separated the two germline ends. The CDR3 nucleotides read TGCGCCAGCTCACAGGGTAACACCGGGGAGCTGTTTTTT. The encoded protein is CASSQGNTGELFF.

In nucleotides, the CDR3 is TGCGCCAGCACCTTACTCCCCACCGTCACGGATGGCTACACCTTC. It encodes CASTLLPTVTDGYTF. The rearrangement joins TRBV4-1 to TRBJ1-2; D unclear. V was pared by 7 bases and J by 6 bases, with 21 bases between. Germline V gene sequence: CDR1 MGHRA, CDR2 YSYEKL. The CDR3 covers 15 residues.

The gene calls are TRBV4-2 and TRBJ2-1; 8 bases are a match to TRBD1. Germline assignment: CDR1 LGHNA and CDR2 YNFKEQ. After removal of 3 bases from V and 5 bases from J, the junction contained 0 bases not matched to a gene. The CDR3 runs to 13 residues. CDR3 sequence: CASSQDRDNEQFF. The CDR3 DNA sequence: TGTGCCAGCAGCCAGGACAGGGACAATGAGCAGTTCTTC.

This clone has more than one count but fewer than ten. DNA for the CDR3: TGTGCCTGGAGTGTACTTGGCGCTAGCACAGATACGCAGTATTTT. This gives the protein CAWSVLGASTDTQYF. This chain connects TRBV30 to TRBJ2-3; D remains ambiguous. V was pared by 0 bases and J by 0 bases, with 10 bases between. Per the germline V gene, CDR1 is GTSNPN and CDR2 is SVGIG (reference sequence). The CDR3 extends over 15 amino acids.

This clone was observed once. V usage is TRBV5-1 and J usage is TRBJ2-3; D is ambiguous. This CDR3 comprises 14 residues. Germline values: CDR1 SGHRS, CDR2 YFSETQ. V lost 0 bases to trimming and J lost 4 bases, with 9 bases between them. The CDR3 sequence is CASSLAWVADTQYF. CDR3 nucleotides: TGCGCCAGCAGCTTGGCGTGGGTGGCAGATACGCAGTATTTT.

This clone was seen only a few times. The chain couples TRBV9 to TRBJ2-1; perhaps D is TRBD1 or TRBD2 (5 bases each). The CDR3 spans 16 residues. With 1 base removed from V and 5 bases from J, the gap between germline ends came to 16 bases. Per the germline V gene, CDR1 is SGDLS and CDR2 is YYNGEE. The CDR3 DNA reads as TGTGCCAGCAGCGTAATGGGGGATGTAAGGAACAATGAGCAGTTCTTC. It codes for CASSVMGDVRNNEQFF. The whole variable domain, remainder taken from reference TRBV9 and TRBJ2-1, is DSGVTQTPKHLITATGQRVTLRCSPRSGDLSVYWYQQSLDQGLQFLIQYYNGEERAKGNILERFSAQQFPDLHSELNLSSLELGDSALYFCASSVMGDVRNNEQFFGPGTRLTVL.

The chain carries TRBV5-1 and TRBJ2-5; D is ambiguous. The V end lost 2 bases, the J end lost 1 base, and 12 bases lay between the germline ends. This CDR3 has 15 amino acids. The germline gives CDR1 SGHRS, CDR2 YFSETQ. CDR3 region: CASSFSGSSQETQYF. The DNA for the CDR3 is TGCGCCAGCAGCTTTTCGGGCTCCTCCCAAGAGACCCAGTACTTC.

This chain joins TRBV28 and TRBJ2-2; D remains unclear. In germline, CDR1 is MDHEN, CDR2 SYDVKM. The CDR3 extends over 14 amino acids. V shed 6 bases and J shed 5 bases, with 13 bases lying between them. CDR3 sequence reads: CASSMPPGTGELFF. DNA of the CDR3: TGTGCCAGCAGCATGCCCCCCGGGACCGGGGAGCTGTTTTTT.

The V and J genes are TRBV18 and TRBJ1-2, with a possible D match to TRBD1 (5 bases). The V and J ends lost 6 bases and 8 bases respectively, with 13 bases between them. Germline lookup yields CDR1 KGHSH and CDR2 LQKENI. The CDR3 has 12 amino acids. The CDR3 region is CASSRSTGGYTF. CDR3 DNA sequence: TGTGCCAGCTCCAGGTCCACAGGAGGCTACACCTTC.

This clone turned up a few times. The chain is built from TRBV10-3 and TRBJ2-7, with 9 positions matching TRBD1. Trimming took 8 bases from V and 6 from J; bases not matched to a gene: 8. This CDR3 is 13 amino acids long. The germline V gene encodes CDR1 ENHRY and CDR2 SYGVKD. CDR3 bases: TGTGCCATCTTGGGACAGGGAAAATTCGAGCAGTACTTC. This sequence encodes CAILGQGKFEQYF.

This clone was counted between two and nine times. The chain uses TRBV4-1 and TRBJ2-3, with TRBD1 identical over 9 bases. V lost 5 bases and J lost 4; bases outside the gene matches: 10. The CDR3 extends over 16 amino acids. Germline CDR1 is MGHRA and CDR2 is YSYEKL. The CDR3 DNA reads as TGCGCCAGCAGCGGAGGCAAGGACAGGGGCGCAGATACGCAGTATTTT. This translates into CASSGGKDRGADTQYF.

This clone has ten or more counts. This chain uses TRBV30 with TRBJ1-2; D not certain. Germline V gene data show CDR1 as GTSNPN and CDR2 as SVGIG (reference sequence). V was shortened by 2 bases and J by 8 bases, with 9 bases between the two germline ends. The CDR3 is made up of 11 amino acids. The DNA for the CDR3 is TGTGCCTGGAGTACGACGGGGGGCTACACCTTC. It translates to CAWSTTGGYTF.